The 30 T cell receptor beta chains in this list originate from one sample, sequenced in a study of memory CD4+ T cells and cytomegalovirus serostatus. Profiled with immunoSEQ multiplex PCR; TCRdb holds only in-frame clones, not every one. This table holds 35,000 to 50,000 clones, roughly 79% found once. The sort gate was single viable CD3+CD4+CD8-CD45RO+ cells for memory CD4+ T cells. Sample: memory CD4+ T cells from blood. The receptors shown here come from an adult in good health and CMV-seronegative.

CDR3 in DNA: TGTGCCAGCAGCCCCGAGGGGGGCGGAAACTATGGCTACACCTTC. Translation gives CASSPEGGGNYGYTF. This chain links TRBV7-2 with TRBJ1-2, with TRBD1 as a possible D gene (6 bases). The germline V and J ends were trimmed by 5 bases and 2 bases, with 15 bases remaining between them. The germline CDR1 and CDR2 sequences are SGHTA and FQGNSA. CDR3 size: 15 residues.

The J gene is TRBJ1-2, the V gene TRBV6-4; TRBD1 might be the D (5 bases). CDR3 length: 18 amino acids. Looked up from germline, CDR1 is MRHNA and CDR2 is SNTAGT. Between the trimmed V and J ends, which lost 5 bases and 6 bases, there was a span of 28 bases. CDR3 amino acids: CASSRPPEGPGLIHGYTF. The CDR3 nucleotides read TGTGCCAGCAGTCGCCCCCCGGAGGGACCAGGATTGATCCATGGCTACACCTTC.

This clone was seen only once. This chain connects TRBV11-2 to TRBJ2-3; 10 bases map to TRBD2. The CDR3 runs 14 residues. Germline CDR1 SGHAT, CDR2 FQNNGV. J gave up 4 bases and V 5 bases, and 3 bases lay outside the gene matches. CDR3 sequence reads: CASSPGLAADTQYF. For the CDR3, the DNA is TGTGCCAGCAGCCCAGGACTAGCGGCAGATACGCAGTATTTT. Together with reference TRBV11-2 and TRBJ2-3, the CDR3 gives the full variable domain: EAGVAQSPRYKIIEKRQSVAFWCNPISGHATLYWYQQILGQGPKLLIQFQNNGVVDDSQLPKDRFSAERLKGVDSTLKIQPAKLEDSAVYLCASSPGLAADTQYFGPGTRLTVL.

This rearrangement joins TRBV6-6 to TRBJ1-6, with TRBD1 matching over 9 bases. Germline V gives CDR1 MNHNY, CDR2 SVGAGI (reference sequence). The CDR3 sequence is 14 residues long. Germline trimming cut 6 bases from V and 9 bases from J; bases unmatched to any gene: 6. The CDR3 DNA reads as TGTGCCAGCAGCGGGACAGGGAAAGGTTCACCCCTCCACTTT. The encoded protein is CASSGTGKGSPLHF.

The V and J genes are TRBV4-1 and TRBJ2-1; 9 bases map to TRBD2. V gave up 3 bases and J gave up 4 bases; unmatched junction bases: 10. This CDR3 spans 17 amino acids. Germline V gene lookup returns CDR1 MGHRA and CDR2 YSYEKL. This chain's CDR3 is CASSHRATSGGYNEQFF. The CDR3 nucleotides read TGCGCCAGCAGCCACAGAGCGACTAGCGGCGGGTACAATGAGCAGTTCTTC.

The V gene is TRBV5-1, the J gene TRBJ2-7; D remains unclear. Germline lookup yields CDR1 SGHRS and CDR2 YFSETQ. Trimming took off 5 bases at V and 1 base at J, with 10 bases between the two ends. There are 13 residues in the CDR3. The CDR3 DNA reads as TGCGCCAGCAGTACGGCTGATTCCTACGAGCAGTACTTC. This sequence encodes CASSTADSYEQYF.

The rearrangement uses TRBV7-2 and TRBJ1-1, with D tentatively TRBD1 (5 bases). V gave up 1 base and J gave up 4 bases, with 19 bases separating them. Germline loops: CDR1 SGHTA, CDR2 FQGNSA. This CDR3 is 17 amino acids long. This chain's CDR3 is CASSLDGGTGWSTEAFF. As DNA, the CDR3 is TGTGCCAGCAGCTTAGACGGGGGGACGGGGTGGAGCACTGAAGCTTTCTTT.

Notes on this clone: The identical CDR3 is also encoded by other nucleotide sequences in the sample. V and J are TRBV5-1 and TRBJ1-4; D gene ambiguous. Germline lookup yields CDR1 SGHRS and CDR2 YFSETQ. The length of the CDR3 is 14 residues. The V end lost 0 bases, the J end lost 3 bases, and 6 bases lay between the germline ends. CDR3 nucleotides: TGCGCCAGCAGCTTGGACAGTCCTAATGAAAAACTGTTTTTT. It encodes CASSLDSPNEKLFF.

Turning to this clone: A read error may account for a junction end that differs from germline. This sequence joins TRBV5-1 and TRBJ2-1; 9 bases fit TRBD2. The CDR3 is 15 amino acids. Germline lookup yields CDR1 SGHRS and CDR2 YFSETQ. CDR3: CASTLVASGDGEQFF. CDR3 in DNA: TGCGCCAGCACCTTGGTGGCTAGCGGGGACGGGGAGCAGTTCTTC.

The genes are TRBV19 and TRBJ2-1; 7 bases match TRBD1. The CDR3 covers 19 residues. Germline CDR1 is LNHDA and CDR2 is SQIVND (reference sequence). After removal of 2 bases from V and 4 bases from J, the junction contained 17 bases not matched to a gene. The CDR3 nucleotides are TGTGCCAGTAGTATAAAGGGACAGTCTCTTCGCCTCGGGTACAATGAGCAGTTCTTC. It yields the protein CASSIKGQSLRLGYNEQFF.

The rearrangement joins TRBV11-2 to TRBJ1-1, with D maybe TRBD1 (6 bases). The CDR3 is made up of 15 amino acids. CDR1 is SGHAT and CDR2 is FQNNGV in the germline V gene. V lost 2 bases to trimming and J lost 0 bases, with 10 bases between them. The CDR3 sequence is CASSLTDSVNTEAFF. The CDR3 region has the DNA TGTGCCAGCAGCTTAACGGACAGCGTGAACACTGAAGCTTTCTTT. Based on the CDR3 plus reference TRBV11-2 and TRBJ1-1, the full variable domain is EAGVAQSPRYKIIEKRQSVAFWCNPISGHATLYWYQQILGQGPKLLIQFQNNGVVDDSQLPKDRFSAERLKGVDSTLKIQPAKLEDSAVYLCASSLTDSVNTEAFFGQGTRLTVV.

This clone was counted a single time. Other nucleotide sequences in the sample specify the same CDR3. This sequence joins TRBV2 and TRBJ1-5; D may be TRBD1 (5 bases). The V gene lost 4 bases and the J gene lost 13 bases, with 23 bases spanning the gap. There are 15 residues in the CDR3. CDR1 and CDR2 from the germline V gene are SNHLY and FYNNEI. The CDR3 DNA sequence: TGTGCCAGCAGTGGACTTGGGGGAGGGTCCGGGCCTCAGCATTTT. Encoded protein: CASSGLGGGSGPQHF.

The V gene is TRBV6-6, the J gene TRBJ2-2; 12 bases align to TRBD2. Germline V gene lookup returns CDR1 MNHNY and CDR2 SVGAGI (reference sequence). The CDR3 runs to 13 residues. With V trimmed by 7 bases and J by 8 bases, 2 bases remained unmatched. Here the CDR3 DNA reads TGTGCCAGCATAGGGACTAGCGGGGGGGAGCTGTTTTTT. Translating gives CASIGTSGGELFF.

The chain employs TRBV5-4 and TRBJ1-1, with 7 positions matching TRBD1. Per germline, CDR1 SGHNT and CDR2 YYREEE (reference sequence). With V trimmed by 1 base and J by 0 bases, 3 bases remained unmatched. The CDR3 contains 15 residues. In DNA, the CDR3 is TGTGCCAGCAGCTTGCCTGGACAGGTGAACACTGAAGCTTTCTTT. Translated: CASSLPGQVNTEAFF.

V and J are TRBV7-8 and TRBJ1-2; 8 bases agree with TRBD1. There are 13 residues in the CDR3. Per the germline V gene, CDR1 is SGHVS and CDR2 is FQNEAQ. J was trimmed by 5 bases and V by 3 bases; bases with no gene match: 2. CDR3 DNA sequence: TGTGCCAGCAGCTTGGGACAGGATTATGGCTACACCTTC. Translating gives CASSLGQDYGYTF.

This chain uses TRBV7-8 with TRBJ2-3; TRBD1 matches at 9 bases. The CDR3 runs to 17 residues. V lost 6 bases and J lost 4; bases outside the gene matches: 14. The V gene's germline CDR1 is SGHVS and CDR2 FQNEAQ. CDR3 sequence reads: CASRQRTGGVFADTQYF. Here the CDR3 DNA reads TGTGCCAGCAGGCAAAGAACAGGGGGCGTATTTGCAGATACGCAGTATTTT.

The rearrangement uses TRBV9 and TRBJ1-6; D is undetermined. The CDR3 consists of 14 residues. Germline CDR1 SGDLS, CDR2 YYNGEE. V was shortened by 2 bases and J by 8 bases, with 11 bases between the two germline ends. In nucleotides, the CDR3 is TGTGCCAGCAGCGTCCTGGCTGGGGATTCACCCCTCCACTTT. Protein product: CASSVLAGDSPLHF.

The chain uses TRBV29-1 and TRBJ1-2; D not resolved. The CDR3 has 14 residues. Germline CDR1 reads SQVTM; CDR2 reads ANQGSEA. Trimming cost V 3 bases and J 3 bases, with 14 bases left between them. CDR3 sequence (DNA): TGCAGCGTTGATAAGCAACCATACTACTATGGCTACACCTTC. Translating it yields CSVDKQPYYYGYTF.

V is TRBV30 and J is TRBJ2-1; no definite D call. The germline V and J ends were trimmed by 2 bases and 10 bases, with 12 bases remaining between them. Germline V gene lookup returns CDR1 GTSNPN and CDR2 SVGIG (reference sequence). CDR3 length: 12 amino acids. The CDR3 sequence is CAWSLGISEQFF. As DNA, the CDR3 is TGTGCCTGGAGTTTAGGGATTTCCGAGCAGTTCTTC.

The rearrangement joins TRBV19 to TRBJ1-1; 7 bases map to TRBD1. V dropped 1 base and J dropped 5; count of bases not matched to a gene: 7. CDR3 length equals 15 residues. The germline V gene has CDR1 LNHDA and CDR2 SQIVND (reference sequence). The DNA for the CDR3 is TGTGCCAGTAGTATAGGGGGGGGCAGGGGGACTGAAGCTTTCTTT. Its protein product is CASSIGGGRGTEAFF.

The J gene is TRBJ1-1, the V gene TRBV5-6; 8 bases map to TRBD1. Germline CDR1 and CDR2: SGHDT and YYEEEE. The CDR3 is 14 amino acids. Losses at the gene ends were 4 bases for V and 5 bases for J; bases not matched to a gene: 7. In nucleotides, the CDR3 is TGTGCCAGCAGCCGGAGACAGGGGAGGACTGAAGCTTTCTTT. Translation: CASSRRQGRTEAFF.

The chain is built from TRBV28 and TRBJ1-1, with D hard to call. The ends were cut back, 6 bases at V and 4 bases at J, with 15 bases in the middle. Per the germline V gene, CDR1 is MDHEN and CDR2 is SYDVKM. The CDR3 totals 14 residues. Here the CDR3 DNA reads TGTGCCAGCAGCGACTTGCAGGCAAGCACTGAAGCTTTCTTT. Translation gives CASSDLQASTEAFF.

J is TRBJ2-2 and V is TRBV5-4; no firm D call. Germline V gene sequence: CDR1 SGHNT, CDR2 YYREEE (reference sequence). With 0 bases removed from V and 2 bases from J, the gap between germline ends came to 11 bases. This CDR3 is 16 amino acids long. Here the CDR3 DNA reads TGTGCCAGCAGCTTGGGTCGGGCTAGAAACACCGGGGAGCTGTTTTTT. Its translation is CASSLGRARNTGELFF. The complete variable domain, with remaining parts taken from reference TRBV5-4 and TRBJ2-2, reads ETGVTQSPTHLIKTRGQQVTLRCSSQSGHNTVSWYQQALGQGPQFIFQYYREEENGRGNFPPRFSGLQFPNYSSELNVNALELDDSALYLCASSLGRARNTGELFFGEGSRLTVL.

The chain couples TRBV19 to TRBJ1-3; the D is unclear. Germline V gene lookup returns CDR1 LNHDA and CDR2 SQIVND (reference sequence). The CDR3 is made up of 14 amino acids. Trimming removed 5 bases from V and 4 bases from J, with 12 bases in between. CDR3 DNA sequence: TGTGCCAGTAGTTATCCGGGGTCGGGAAACACCATATATTTT. Protein product: CASSYPGSGNTIYF.

The chain links TRBV5-1 to TRBJ2-1; no reliable D call. This CDR3 contains 15 residues. V was cut by 1 base and J by 5 bases, with 13 bases left in between. The germline gives CDR1 SGHRS, CDR2 YFSETQ. The CDR3: CASSLLGSGNNEQFF. The CDR3 DNA is TGCGCCAGCAGCTTGTTGGGGTCTGGTAACAATGAGCAGTTCTTC.

The chain recombines TRBV5-1 with TRBJ2-7; 8 positions agree with TRBD1. In germline, CDR1 is SGHRS, CDR2 YFSETQ. The V segment lost 5 bases and the J segment 5 bases; nucleotides outside the gene matches: 6. The CDR3 is 13 residues long. The CDR3 coding sequence is TGCGCCAGCAGTAAACCAGGGGGCGACGAGCAGTACTTC. This gives the protein CASSKPGGDEQYF.

The J gene is TRBJ1-2, the V gene TRBV5-1; TRBD1 matches 9 bases. Trimming cost V 3 bases and J 8 bases; bases outside gene matches: 8. CDR1 is SGHRS and CDR2 is YFSETQ in the germline V gene. The CDR3 is 14 residues long. CDR3 nucleotides: TGCGCCAGCAGCTCGGACAGGGGCAGCCTGGGCTACACCTTC. Encoded protein: CASSSDRGSLGYTF.

This sequence joins TRBV19 and TRBJ1-5; D gene ambiguous. Trimming took 1 base from V and 4 from J, leaving 11 bases between them. CDR1 LNHDA and CDR2 SQIVND come from the germline V gene (reference sequence). The CDR3 extends over 15 amino acids. CDR3 sequence (DNA): TGTGCCAGTAGTATAGTCACCCCGGCTAATCAGCCCCAGCATTTT. Translated, it gives CASSIVTPANQPQHF. Together with reference TRBV19 and TRBJ1-5, the CDR3 gives the full variable domain: DGGITQSPKYLFRKEGQNVTLSCEQNLNHDAMYWYRQDPGQGLRLIYYSQIVNDFQKGDIAEGYSVSREKKESFPLTVTSAQKNPTAFYLCASSIVTPANQPQHFGDGTRLSIL.

The chain recombines TRBV29-1 with TRBJ1-3; TRBD1 might be the D (5 bases). Trimming took 4 bases from V and 2 from J, leaving 18 bases between them. The CDR3 covers 16 residues. Germline lookup yields CDR1 SQVTM and CDR2 ANQGSEA. CDR3 bases: TGCAGCGTTGCGGGGGGGGTTCTTGCTGCTGGAAACACCATATATTTT. Amino acid sequence: CSVAGGVLAAGNTIYF. The variable domain in full, with the rest retrieved from reference TRBV29-1 and TRBJ1-3, is SAVISQKPSRDICQRGTSLTIQCQVDSQVTMMFWYRQQPGQSLTLIATANQGSEATYESGFVIDKFPISRPNLTFSTLTVSNMSPEDSSIYLCSVAGGVLAAGNTIYFGEGSWLTVV.

This clone was seen a single time. The DNA is omitted, as the CDR3 cannot be located on it reliably, and the CDR3 follows TCRdb's listing. The chain is built from TRBV5-1 and TRBJ1-1; TRBD1 is the table's D call, not checked against the DNA. The CDR3 length is 15 residues, termini included. CDR1 is SGHRS and CDR2 is YFSETQ in the germline V gene. The CDR3 loop reads CASSSSGQSNTEAFF.